The TCR beta chain described here comes from a study of CD8+ T cells in alopecia areata. In regard to this clone: Its target is not known.

The treatment was: oral pan-JAK inhibitor, 5-10 mg twice daily. Sorting of CD4+ and CD8+ T cells was performed on PBMCs. V shed 5 bases and J shed 8 bases, with 16 bases lying between them. The germline gives CDR1 SGHVS, CDR2 FQNEAQ. The CDR3 is made up of 14 amino acids. The study's findings and limits: Scalp and blood samples kept many expanded lesional clones throughout tofacitinib.

RNA was isolated and reverse transcribed to cDNA, the sequencing template. The repertoire was sequenced with immunoSEQ multiplex PCR; TCRdb's copy has only in-frame clones and lacks some. The table includes 200,000 to 250,000 clones, more than 45% detected once. The sequencing used CD4+ T cells sorted from blood, collected at week 4, from a patient treated with tofacitinib. The V gene is TRBV7-8, the J gene TRBJ2-4; D gene uncertain. The clonotype originates from a human donor with alopecia areata. DNA for the CDR3: TGTGCCAGCAGCCCTGATCCCCTCTTGGACATTCAGTACTTC. This translates into CASSPDPLLDIQYF.